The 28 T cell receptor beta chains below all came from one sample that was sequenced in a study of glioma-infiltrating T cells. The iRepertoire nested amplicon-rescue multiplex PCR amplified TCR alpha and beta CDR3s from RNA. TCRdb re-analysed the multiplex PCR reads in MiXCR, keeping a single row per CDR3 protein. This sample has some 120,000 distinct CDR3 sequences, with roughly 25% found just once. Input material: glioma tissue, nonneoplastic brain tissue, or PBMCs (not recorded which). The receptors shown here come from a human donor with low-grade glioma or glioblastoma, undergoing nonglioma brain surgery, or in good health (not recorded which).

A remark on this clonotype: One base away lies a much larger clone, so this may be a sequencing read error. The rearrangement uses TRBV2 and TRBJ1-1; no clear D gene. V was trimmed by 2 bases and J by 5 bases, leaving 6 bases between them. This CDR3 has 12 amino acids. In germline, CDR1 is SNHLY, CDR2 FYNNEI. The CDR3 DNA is TGTGCCAGCAGTGAAATGGGGACTGAAGCTTTCTTT. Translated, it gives CASSEMGTEAFF.

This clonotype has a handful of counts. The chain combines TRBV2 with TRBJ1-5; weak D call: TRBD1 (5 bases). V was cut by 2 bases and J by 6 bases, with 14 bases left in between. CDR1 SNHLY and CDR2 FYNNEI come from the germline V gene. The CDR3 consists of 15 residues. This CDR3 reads CASSERGRGSQPQHF. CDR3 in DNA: TGTGCCAGCAGTGAACGGGGCCGCGGGAGTCAGCCCCAGCATTTT.

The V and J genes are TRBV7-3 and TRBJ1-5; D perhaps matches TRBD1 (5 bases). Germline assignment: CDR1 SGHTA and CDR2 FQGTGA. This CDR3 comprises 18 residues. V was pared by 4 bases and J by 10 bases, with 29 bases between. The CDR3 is CASSSPLSGQLGRHPQHF. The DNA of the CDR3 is TGTGCCAGCAGCTCCCCCCTTTCAGGGCAACTCGGGAGGCATCCCCAGCATTTT.

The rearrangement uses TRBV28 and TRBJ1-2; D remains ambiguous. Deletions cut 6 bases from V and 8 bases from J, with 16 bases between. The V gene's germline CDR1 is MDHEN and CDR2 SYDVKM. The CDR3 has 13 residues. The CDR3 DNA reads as TGTGCCAGCAGACCGGGTCAGTGGCAGGGCTACACCTTC. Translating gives CASRPGQWQGYTF.

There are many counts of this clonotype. This chain's CDR3 is CASSPLGLRQGARTEAFF. Here the CDR3 DNA reads TGTGCCAGCAGCCCATTAGGCCTCAGACAGGGGGCGCGGACTGAAGCTTTCTTT. This chain uses TRBV7-2 with TRBJ1-1; 10 nucleotides line up with TRBD1. The CDR3 sequence is 18 residues long. Germline assignment: CDR1 SGHTA and CDR2 FQGNSA. Trimming cost V 5 bases and J 5 bases; bases outside gene matches: 17.

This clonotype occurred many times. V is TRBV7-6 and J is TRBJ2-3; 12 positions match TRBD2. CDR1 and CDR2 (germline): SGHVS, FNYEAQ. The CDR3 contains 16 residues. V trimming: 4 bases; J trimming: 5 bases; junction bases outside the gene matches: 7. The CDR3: CASSSRLAGERDTQYF. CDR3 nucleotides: TGTGCCAGCAGCTCCCGACTAGCGGGAGAGAGAGATACGCAGTATTTT.

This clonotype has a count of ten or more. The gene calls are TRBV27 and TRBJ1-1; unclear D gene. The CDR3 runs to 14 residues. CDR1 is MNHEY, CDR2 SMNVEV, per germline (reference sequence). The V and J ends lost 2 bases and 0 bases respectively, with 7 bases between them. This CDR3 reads CASSLGGLNTEAFF. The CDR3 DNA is TGTGCCAGCAGTTTAGGAGGCCTGAACACTGAAGCTTTCTTT.

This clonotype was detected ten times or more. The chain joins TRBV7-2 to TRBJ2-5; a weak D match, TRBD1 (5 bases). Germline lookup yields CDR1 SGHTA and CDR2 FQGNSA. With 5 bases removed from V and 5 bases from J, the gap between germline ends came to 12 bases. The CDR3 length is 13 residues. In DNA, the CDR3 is TGTGCCAGCAGCAGGGGATGGGGCGAGACCCAGTACTTC. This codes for CASSRGWGETQYF.

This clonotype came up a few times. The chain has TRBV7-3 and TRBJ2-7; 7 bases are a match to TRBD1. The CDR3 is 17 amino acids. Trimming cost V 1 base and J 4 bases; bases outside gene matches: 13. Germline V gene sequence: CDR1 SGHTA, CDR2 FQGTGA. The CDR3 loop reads CASSLNGRGSVGYEQYF. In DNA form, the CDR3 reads TGTGCCAGCAGCTTAAACGGCAGGGGGTCAGTGGGATACGAGCAGTACTTC.

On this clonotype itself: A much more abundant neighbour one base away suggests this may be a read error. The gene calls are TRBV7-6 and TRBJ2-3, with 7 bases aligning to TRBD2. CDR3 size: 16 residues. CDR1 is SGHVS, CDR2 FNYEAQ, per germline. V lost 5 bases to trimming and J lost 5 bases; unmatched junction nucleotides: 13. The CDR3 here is CASSPGLAGGEDTQYF. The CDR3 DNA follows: TGTGCCAGCAGCCCTGGCTTAGCGGGCGGGGAAGATACGCAGTATTTT.

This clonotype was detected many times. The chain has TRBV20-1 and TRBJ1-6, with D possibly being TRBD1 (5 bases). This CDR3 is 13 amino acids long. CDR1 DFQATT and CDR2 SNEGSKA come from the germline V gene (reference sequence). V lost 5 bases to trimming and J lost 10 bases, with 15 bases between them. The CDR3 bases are TGCAGTGCTGGAGGCCAGGGCCGGTCACCCCTCCACTTT. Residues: CSAGGQGRSPLHF.

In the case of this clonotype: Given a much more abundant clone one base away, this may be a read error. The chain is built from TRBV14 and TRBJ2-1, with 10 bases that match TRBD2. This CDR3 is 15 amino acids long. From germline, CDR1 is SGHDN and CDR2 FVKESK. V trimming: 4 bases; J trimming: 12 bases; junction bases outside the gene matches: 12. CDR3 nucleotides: TGTGCCAGCAGCCCTAGAATAGCGGGAGGCTATGGGCAGTTCTTC. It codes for CASSPRIAGGYGQFF.

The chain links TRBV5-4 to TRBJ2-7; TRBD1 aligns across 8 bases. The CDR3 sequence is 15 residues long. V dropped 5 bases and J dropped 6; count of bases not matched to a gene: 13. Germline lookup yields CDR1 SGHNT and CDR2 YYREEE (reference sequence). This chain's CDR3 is CASSIPGTGPFEQYF. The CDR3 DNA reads TGTGCCAGCAGTATTCCCGGGACAGGACCCTTCGAGCAGTACTTC.

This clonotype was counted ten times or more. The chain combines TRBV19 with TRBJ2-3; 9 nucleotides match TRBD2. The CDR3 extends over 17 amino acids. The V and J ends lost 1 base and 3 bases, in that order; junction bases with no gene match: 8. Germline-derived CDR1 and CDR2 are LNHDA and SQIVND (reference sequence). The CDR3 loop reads CASSIAFSGGRTDTQYF. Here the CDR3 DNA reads TGTGCCAGTAGTATAGCATTTAGCGGGGGTCGAACAGATACGCAGTATTTT.

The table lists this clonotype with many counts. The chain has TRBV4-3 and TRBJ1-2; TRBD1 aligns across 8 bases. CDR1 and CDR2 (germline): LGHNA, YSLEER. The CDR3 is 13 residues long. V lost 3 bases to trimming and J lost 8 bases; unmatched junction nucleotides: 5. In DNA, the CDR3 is TGCGCCAGCAGCCACGGGACAGGCTCCGGCTACACCTTC. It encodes CASSHGTGSGYTF.

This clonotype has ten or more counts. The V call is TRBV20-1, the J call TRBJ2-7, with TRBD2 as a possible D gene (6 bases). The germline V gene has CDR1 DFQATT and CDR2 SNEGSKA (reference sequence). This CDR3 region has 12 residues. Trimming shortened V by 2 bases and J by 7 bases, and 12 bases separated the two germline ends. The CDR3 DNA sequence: TGCAGTGCTAGACCGGGAGTAGGGGAGCAGTACTTC. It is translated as CSARPGVGEQYF.

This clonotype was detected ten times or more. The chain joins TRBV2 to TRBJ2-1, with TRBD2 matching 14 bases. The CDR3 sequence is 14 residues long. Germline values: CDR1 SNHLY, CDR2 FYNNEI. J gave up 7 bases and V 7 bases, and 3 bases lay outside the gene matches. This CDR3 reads CASMRLAGGNEQFF. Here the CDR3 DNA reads TGTGCCAGCATGAGACTAGCGGGGGGGAATGAGCAGTTCTTC.

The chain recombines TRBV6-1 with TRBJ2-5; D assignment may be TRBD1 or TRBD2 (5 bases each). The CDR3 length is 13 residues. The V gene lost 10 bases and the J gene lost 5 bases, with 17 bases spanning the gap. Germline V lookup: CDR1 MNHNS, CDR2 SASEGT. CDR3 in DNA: TGTGCCATCAGGGACGGAGTTGAGGAGACCCAGTACTTC. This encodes CAIRDGVEETQYF.

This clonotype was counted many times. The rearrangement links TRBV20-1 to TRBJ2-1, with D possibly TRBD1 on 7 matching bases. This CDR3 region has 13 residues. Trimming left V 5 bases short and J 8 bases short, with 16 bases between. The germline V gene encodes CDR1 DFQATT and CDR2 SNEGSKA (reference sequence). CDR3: CSAPGGWGDEQFF. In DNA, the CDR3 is TGCAGTGCTCCAGGGGGTTGGGGGGATGAGCAGTTCTTC.

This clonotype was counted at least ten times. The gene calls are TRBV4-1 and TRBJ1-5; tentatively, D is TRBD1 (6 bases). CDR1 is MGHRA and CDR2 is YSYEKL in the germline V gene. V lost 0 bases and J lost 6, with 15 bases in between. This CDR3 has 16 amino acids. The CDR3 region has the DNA TGCGCCAGCAGCCAAGAAACCACAGGGCGGACTCAGCCCCAGCATTTT. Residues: CASSQETTGRTQPQHF.

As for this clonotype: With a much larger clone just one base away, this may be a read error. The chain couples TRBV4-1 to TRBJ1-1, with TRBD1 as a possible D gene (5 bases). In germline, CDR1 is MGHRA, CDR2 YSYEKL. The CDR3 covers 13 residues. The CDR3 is CASSQSPGTETFF. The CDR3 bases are TGCGCCAGCAGCCAGAGCCCGGGGACTGAAACTTTCTTT.

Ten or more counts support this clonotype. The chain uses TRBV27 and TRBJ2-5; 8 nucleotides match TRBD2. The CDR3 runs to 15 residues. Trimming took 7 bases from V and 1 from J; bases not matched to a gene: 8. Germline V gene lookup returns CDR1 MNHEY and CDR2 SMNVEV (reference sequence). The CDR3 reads CASTERGGVQETQYF. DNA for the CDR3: TGTGCCAGCACCGAACGGGGGGGGGTCCAAGAGACCCAGTACTTC.

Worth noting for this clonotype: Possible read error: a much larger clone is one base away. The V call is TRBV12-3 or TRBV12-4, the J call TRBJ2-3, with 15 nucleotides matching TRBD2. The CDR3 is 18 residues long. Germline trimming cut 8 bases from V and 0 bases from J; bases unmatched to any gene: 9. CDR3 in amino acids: CASGSGLAGGGSTDTQYF. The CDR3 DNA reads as TGTGCCAGCGGCTCGGGACTAGCGGGAGGCGGTAGCACAGATACGCAGTATTTT.

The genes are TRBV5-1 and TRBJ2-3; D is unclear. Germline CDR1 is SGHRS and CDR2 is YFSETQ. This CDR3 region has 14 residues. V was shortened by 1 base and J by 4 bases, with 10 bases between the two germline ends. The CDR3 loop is CASSLRPVPDTQYF. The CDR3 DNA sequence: TGCGCCAGCAGCTTGCGCCCCGTCCCAGATACGCAGTATTTT.

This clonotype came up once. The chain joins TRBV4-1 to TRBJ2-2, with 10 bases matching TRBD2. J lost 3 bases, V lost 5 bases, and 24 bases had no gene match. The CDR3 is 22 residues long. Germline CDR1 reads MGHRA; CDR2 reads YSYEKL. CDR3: CASSSRSSRASGSPQYTGELFF. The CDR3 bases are TGCGCCAGCAGCTCACGTTCCAGTCGGGCTAGCGGGAGTCCACAGTACACCGGGGAGCTGTTTTTT.

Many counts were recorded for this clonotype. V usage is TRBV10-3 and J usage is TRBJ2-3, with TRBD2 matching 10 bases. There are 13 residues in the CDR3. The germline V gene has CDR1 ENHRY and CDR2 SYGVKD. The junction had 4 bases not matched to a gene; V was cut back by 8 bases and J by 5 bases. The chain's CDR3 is CAIGLAAEDTQYF. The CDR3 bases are TGTGCCATCGGACTAGCGGCTGAAGATACGCAGTATTTT.

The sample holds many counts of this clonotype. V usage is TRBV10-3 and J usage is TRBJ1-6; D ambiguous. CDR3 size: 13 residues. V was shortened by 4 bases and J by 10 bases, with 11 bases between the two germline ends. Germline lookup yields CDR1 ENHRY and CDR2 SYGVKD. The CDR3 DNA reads TGTGCCATCAGTGGCCAAAACTGGTCACCCCTCCACTTT. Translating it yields CAISGQNWSPLHF.

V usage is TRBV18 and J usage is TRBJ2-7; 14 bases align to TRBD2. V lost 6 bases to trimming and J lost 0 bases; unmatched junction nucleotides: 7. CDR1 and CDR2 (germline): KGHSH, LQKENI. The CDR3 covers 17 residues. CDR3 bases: TGTGCCAGCTCGCTCGGGACTAGCGGGAGTAGCTCCTACGAGCAGTACTTC. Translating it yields CASSLGTSGSSSYEQYF.